This entry lists 16 T cell receptor beta chains sequenced from one sample in a study of T-cell memory formation after mild COVID-19. TCRdb processed the 5' RACE reads anew with MiXCR; each CDR3 protein has one entry. The sample comprises a few hundred thousand distinct CDR3 sequences, less than 25% of which are singletons, and roughly 8.1% rests with the top ten. Source material: PBMCs or a T cell subset sorted from them (not recorded which). These receptors all stem from an adult woman who had mild COVID-19 (a few samples of this study predate the infection). Cell type and time point are not known.

J is TRBJ2-7 and V is TRBV20-1; TRBD1 is a possible D gene (5 bases). CDR3 size: 12 residues. Germline CDR1 reads DFQATT; CDR2 reads SNEGSKA (reference sequence). The V end was cut by 5 bases, the J end by 4 bases, with 12 bases between. The CDR3 reads CSAFQGTYEQYF. As DNA, the CDR3 is TGCAGTGCTTTTCAGGGTACATACGAGCAGTACTTC.

This clonotype was observed a few times. This sequence joins TRBV30 and TRBJ2-1, with D possibly being TRBD1 (6 bases). Trimming removed 5 bases at V and 9 bases at J, with 14 bases between. CDR1 and CDR2 from the germline V gene are GTSNPN and SVGIG (reference sequence). This CDR3 contains 12 residues. CDR3 sequence: CAWGHLGGEQFF. The CDR3 coding sequence is TGTGCCTGGGGCCACTTAGGGGGTGAGCAGTTCTTC.

The chain recombines TRBV24-1 with TRBJ2-2; D may match TRBD1 or TRBD2 (5 bases each). Trimming left V 2 bases short and J 5 bases short, with 14 bases between. Germline V lookup: CDR1 KGHDR, CDR2 SFDVKD. The CDR3 is 16 residues long. CDR3 bases: TGTGCCACCAGTGATTCCCAGGGACCGATAACCGGGGAGCTGTTTTTT. Translation gives CATSDSQGPITGELFF.

This chain joins TRBV20-1 and TRBJ2-5, with 8 bases that match TRBD2. This CDR3 is built from 14 residues. Germline V lookup: CDR1 DFQATT, CDR2 SNEGSKA (reference sequence). V shed 2 bases and J 4 bases; nucleotides not matched to a gene: 6. CDR3 sequence reads: CSARYSGETETQYF. The CDR3 DNA follows: TGCAGTGCTAGATATAGCGGGGAGACAGAGACCCAGTACTTC.

This clonotype turned up a few times. The gene calls are TRBV20-1 and TRBJ1-1; D is perhaps TRBD1 (6 bases). The V and J ends lost 6 bases and 1 base respectively, with 18 bases between them. Germline V CDR1 and CDR2: DFQATT, SNEGSKA (reference sequence). The CDR3 is made up of 15 amino acids. CDR3 sequence reads: CSAPRPNRENTEAFF. CDR3 nucleotide sequence: TGCAGTGCGCCCAGGCCCAACAGGGAGAACACTGAAGCTTTCTTT.

This clonotype was counted between two and nine times. The rearrangement joins TRBV13 to TRBJ2-5, with D possibly matching TRBD2 (5 bases). The germline gives CDR1 PRHDT, CDR2 FYEKMQ (reference sequence). This CDR3 spans 13 amino acids. V gave up 3 bases and J gave up 5 bases, with 10 bases separating them. CDR3 DNA sequence: TGTGCCAGCAGCTTCCTGGGGAGCGAGACCCAGTACTTC. The encoded protein is CASSFLGSETQYF. Full variable domain (remainder filled in from reference TRBV13 and TRBJ2-5): AAGVIQSPRHLIKEKRETATLKCYPIPRHDTVYWYQQGPGQDPQFLISFYEKMQSDKGSIPDRFSAQQFSDYHSELNMSSLELGDSALYFCASSFLGSETQYFGPGTRLLVL.

The chain links TRBV7-9 to TRBJ1-2; TRBD1 might be the D (5 bases). CDR1 and CDR2 (germline): SEHNR, FQNEAQ (reference sequence). CDR3 length: 16 amino acids. V was clipped by 5 bases and J by 6 bases, with 22 bases between them. In nucleotides, the CDR3 is TGTGCCAGCAGCCAACCCCGGGGTAGACAGTGGGATGGCTACACCTTC. Translation: CASSQPRGRQWDGYTF.

This clonotype turned up a few times. V is TRBV7-9 and J is TRBJ1-1; TRBD1 might be the D (5 bases). CDR1 is SEHNR and CDR2 is FQNEAQ in the germline V gene (reference sequence). Trimming took off 1 base at V and 11 bases at J, with 17 bases between the two ends. The CDR3 totals 14 residues. CDR3 region: CASSLVGGSGSAFF. The CDR3 DNA follows: TGTGCCAGCAGCTTAGTGGGGGGTTCAGGTTCGGCTTTCTTT.

The chain couples TRBV12-3 or TRBV12-4 to TRBJ2-1; D ambiguous. CDR3 length: 11 amino acids. The V end was cut by 5 bases, the J end by 14 bases, with 13 bases between. The CDR3 sequence: CASSLGLSKFF. CDR3 nucleotide sequence: TGTGCCAGCAGTCTAGGTTTGTCGAAGTTCTTC.

The chain recombines TRBV7-9 with TRBJ2-7; the match to TRBD2 covers 7 bases. CDR1 is SEHNR, CDR2 FQNEAQ, per germline (reference sequence). V dropped 5 bases and J dropped 4; count of bases not matched to a gene: 8. The CDR3 has 14 residues. This CDR3 reads CASSQAGSLYEQYF. DNA of the CDR3: TGTGCCAGCAGCCAAGCGGGGAGTTTGTACGAGCAGTACTTC. Variable domain in full (rest from reference TRBV7-9 and TRBJ2-7): DTGVSQNPRHKITKRGQNVTFRCDPISEHNRLYWYRQTLGQGPEFLTYFQNEAQLEKSRLLSDRFSAERPKGSFSTLEIQRTEQGDSAMYLCASSQAGSLYEQYFGPGTRLTVT.

CDR3 sequence: CASSSLRDRPYEQYF. The DNA for the CDR3 is TGTGCCAGCAGCTCGCTCCGGGACAGACCCTACGAGCAGTACTTC. V is TRBV11-2 and J is TRBJ2-7, with TRBD1 matching over 7 bases. V lost 4 bases to trimming and J lost 2 bases; unmatched junction nucleotides: 8. The CDR3 loop spans 15 amino acids. Germline V gives CDR1 SGHAT, CDR2 FQNNGV.

The rearrangement links TRBV20-1 to TRBJ1-2; weak D call: TRBD1 (5 bases). V was trimmed by 0 bases and J by 1 base, leaving 15 bases between them. CDR3 size: 16 residues. In germline, CDR1 is DFQATT, CDR2 SNEGSKA (reference sequence). CDR3 DNA: TGCAGTGCTAGAGATAGTAGCGGGACGAATAACTATGGCTACACCTTC. Its translation is CSARDSSGTNNYGYTF.

The chain couples TRBV19 to TRBJ2-5, with TRBD2 matching over 9 bases. The length of the CDR3 is 17 residues. Unmatched junction bases numbered 15, after V lost 5 bases and J lost 5 bases. Germline CDR1 LNHDA, CDR2 SQIVND (reference sequence). The CDR3 DNA sequence: TGTGCCAGTAGTGGAGGATGGGTAGCGGGAGCGGAGGAGACCCAGTACTTC. Amino acid sequence: CASSGGWVAGAEETQYF.

The J gene is TRBJ2-1, the V gene TRBV7-6; TRBD2 agrees at 8 bases. Looked up from germline, CDR1 is SGHVS and CDR2 is FNYEAQ. The CDR3 is made up of 15 amino acids. Unmatched junction bases numbered 8, after V lost 5 bases and J lost 5 bases. The CDR3 is CASSVLLADNNEQFF. CDR3 DNA: TGTGCCAGCAGCGTCCTACTAGCGGACAACAATGAGCAGTTCTTC.

The V and J genes are TRBV27 and TRBJ1-5; D not resolved. V lost 5 bases, J lost 2 bases, and 13 bases lay in between. Germline V CDR1 and CDR2: MNHEY, SMNVEV (reference sequence). This CDR3 has 15 amino acids. CDR3 DNA sequence: TGTGCCAGCAGTCTCGGATACAGAGGCAATCAGCCCCAGCATTTT. Encoded protein: CASSLGYRGNQPQHF.

This clonotype was seen a handful of times. The V gene is TRBV2, the J gene TRBJ2-7, with TRBD1 matching over 8 bases. The V and J ends lost 8 bases and 6 bases, in that order; junction bases with no gene match: 6. This CDR3 region has 12 residues. Germline CDR1 and CDR2: SNHLY and FYNNEI. For the CDR3, the DNA is TGTGCCAGCGGACAGGGAGTTAGCGAGCAGTACTTC. It encodes CASGQGVSEQYF.